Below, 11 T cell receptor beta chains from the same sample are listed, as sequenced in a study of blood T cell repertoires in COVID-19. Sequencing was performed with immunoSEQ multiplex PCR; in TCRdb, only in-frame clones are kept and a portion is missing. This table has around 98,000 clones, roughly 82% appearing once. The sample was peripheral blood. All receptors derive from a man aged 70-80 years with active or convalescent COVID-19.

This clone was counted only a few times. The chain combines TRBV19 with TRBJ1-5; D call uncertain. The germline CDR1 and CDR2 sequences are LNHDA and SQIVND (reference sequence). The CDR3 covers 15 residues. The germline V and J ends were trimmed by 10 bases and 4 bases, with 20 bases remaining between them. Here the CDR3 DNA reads TGTGCCACCTCCCCACCCACGGGGTTTAATCAGCCCCAGCATTTT. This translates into CATSPPTGFNQPQHF.

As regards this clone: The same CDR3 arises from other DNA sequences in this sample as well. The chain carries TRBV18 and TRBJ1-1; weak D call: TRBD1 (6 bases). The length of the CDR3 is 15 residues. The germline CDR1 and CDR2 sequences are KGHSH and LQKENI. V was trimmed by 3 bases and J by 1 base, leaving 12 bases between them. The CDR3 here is CASSPEQGKNTEAFF. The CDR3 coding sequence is TGTGCCAGCTCACCCGAACAGGGAAAGAACACTGAAGCTTTCTTT.

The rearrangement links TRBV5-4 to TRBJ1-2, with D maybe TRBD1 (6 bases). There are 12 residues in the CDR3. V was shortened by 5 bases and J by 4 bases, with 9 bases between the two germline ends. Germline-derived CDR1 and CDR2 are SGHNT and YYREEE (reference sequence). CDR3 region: CASRLQGYGYTF. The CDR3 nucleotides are TGTGCCAGCAGACTACAGGGCTATGGCTACACCTTC.

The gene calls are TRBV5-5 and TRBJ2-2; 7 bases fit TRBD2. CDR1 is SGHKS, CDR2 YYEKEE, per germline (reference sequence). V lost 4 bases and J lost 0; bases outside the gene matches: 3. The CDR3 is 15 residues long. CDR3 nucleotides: TGTGCCAGCAGCCAGGGAGGGCCGAACACCGGGGAGCTGTTTTTT. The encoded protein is CASSQGGPNTGELFF.

CDR3 coding DNA: TGTGCCAGCAGCGCCCCGGGACAATCCTATGGCTACACCTTC. As protein: CASSAPGQSYGYTF. V usage is TRBV9 and J usage is TRBJ1-2, with D possibly TRBD1 on 6 matching bases. The CDR3 has 14 residues. Trimming took 3 bases from V and 4 from J, leaving 13 bases between them. Germline assignment: CDR1 SGDLS and CDR2 YYNGEE.

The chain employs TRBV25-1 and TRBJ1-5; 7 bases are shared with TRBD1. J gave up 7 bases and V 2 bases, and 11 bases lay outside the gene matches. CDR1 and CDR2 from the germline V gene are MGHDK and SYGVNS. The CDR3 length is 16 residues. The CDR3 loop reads CASSEGGGGRRQPQHF. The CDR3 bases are TGTGCCAGCAGTGAAGGAGGAGGGGGCCGTAGGCAGCCCCAGCATTTT.

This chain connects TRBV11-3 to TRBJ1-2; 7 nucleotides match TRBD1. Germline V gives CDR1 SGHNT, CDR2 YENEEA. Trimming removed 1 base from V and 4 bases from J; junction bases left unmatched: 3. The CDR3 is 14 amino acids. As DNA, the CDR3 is TGTGCCAGCAGCTTAGGGGACAGAGCCTATGGCTACACCTTC. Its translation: CASSLGDRAYGYTF.

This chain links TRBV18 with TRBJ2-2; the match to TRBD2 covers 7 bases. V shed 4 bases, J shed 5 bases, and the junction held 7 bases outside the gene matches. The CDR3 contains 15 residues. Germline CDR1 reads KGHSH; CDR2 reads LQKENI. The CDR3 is CASSRLADFTGELFF. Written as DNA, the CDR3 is TGTGCCAGCTCACGACTAGCTGACTTTACCGGGGAGCTGTTTTTT.

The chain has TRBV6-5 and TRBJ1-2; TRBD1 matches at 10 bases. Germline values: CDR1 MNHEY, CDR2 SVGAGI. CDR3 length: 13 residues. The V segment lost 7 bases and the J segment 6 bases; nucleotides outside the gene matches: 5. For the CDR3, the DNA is TGTGCCAGCAATCGGGACAGGGGAAATGGCTACACCTTC. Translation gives CASNRDRGNGYTF.

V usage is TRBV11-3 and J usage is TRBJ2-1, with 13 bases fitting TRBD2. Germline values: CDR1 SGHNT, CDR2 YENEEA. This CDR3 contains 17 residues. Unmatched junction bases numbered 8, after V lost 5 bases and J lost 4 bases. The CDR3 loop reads CASSRGRTSGGYNEQFF. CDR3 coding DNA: TGTGCCAGCAGCAGAGGACGGACTAGCGGGGGTTACAATGAGCAGTTCTTC.

The CDR3 nucleotides read TGCGCCAGCAGCCCTAACACCGGGACAGGGGGCACCGGGGAGCTGTTTTTT. Encoded protein: CASSPNTGTGGTGELFF. This rearrangement joins TRBV5-1 to TRBJ2-2, with 11 bases lining up with TRBD1. Germline V lookup: CDR1 SGHRS, CDR2 YFSETQ. The CDR3 totals 17 residues. Trimming removed 4 bases from V and 4 bases from J; junction bases left unmatched: 9. The full variable domain, with the rest looked up from reference TRBV5-1 and TRBJ2-2, is KAGVTQTPRYLIKTRGQQVTLSCSPISGHRSVSWYQQTPGQGLQFLFEYFSETQRNKGNFPGRFSGRQFSNSRSEMNVSTLELGDSALYLCASSPNTGTGGTGELFFGEGSRLTVL.